This T cell receptor beta chain was captured in a study of blood T cell repertoires in COVID-19. Study-wide context: The origin of the acute and convalescent COVID-19 samples was the United States, Italy and Spain. From T cells, B-cell-depleted T cells, or PBMCs came the material, which was cDNA or gDNA.

The data were produced by immunoSEQ multiplex PCR, yet TCRdb's version contains in-frame clones alone and is incomplete. This table has under 150,000 clones, approximately 84% appearing once. V dropped 5 bases and J dropped 2; count of bases not matched to a gene: 10. Germline lookup yields CDR1 SEHNR and CDR2 FQNEAQ (reference sequence). CDR3 length: 16 amino acids. This clonotype was sampled from a middle-aged man with acute or convalescent COVID-19. The chain joins TRBV7-9 to TRBJ1-2, with 8 bases identical to TRBD1. The sequencing sample was made of peripheral blood. The CDR3 sequence: CASSPRTGMMNYGYTF. DNA for the CDR3: TGTGCCAGCAGCCCCCGGACAGGGATGATGAACTATGGCTACACCTTC.